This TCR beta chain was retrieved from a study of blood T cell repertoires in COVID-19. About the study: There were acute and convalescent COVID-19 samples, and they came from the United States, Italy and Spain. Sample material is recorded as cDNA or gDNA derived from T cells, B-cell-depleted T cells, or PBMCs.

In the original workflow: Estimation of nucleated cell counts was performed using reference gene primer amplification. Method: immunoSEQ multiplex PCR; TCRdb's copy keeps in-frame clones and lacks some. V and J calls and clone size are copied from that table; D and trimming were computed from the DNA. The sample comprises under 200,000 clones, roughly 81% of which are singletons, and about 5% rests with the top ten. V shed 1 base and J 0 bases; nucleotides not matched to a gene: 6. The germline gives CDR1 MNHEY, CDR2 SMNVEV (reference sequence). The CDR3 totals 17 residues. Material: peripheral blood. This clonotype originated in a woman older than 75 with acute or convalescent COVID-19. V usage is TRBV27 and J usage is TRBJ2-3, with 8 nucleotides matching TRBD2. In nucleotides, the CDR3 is TGTGCCAGCAGTTTATTGGGGCTAGCGGGTAGCACAGATACGCAGTATTTT. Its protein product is CASSLLGLAGSTDTQYF.